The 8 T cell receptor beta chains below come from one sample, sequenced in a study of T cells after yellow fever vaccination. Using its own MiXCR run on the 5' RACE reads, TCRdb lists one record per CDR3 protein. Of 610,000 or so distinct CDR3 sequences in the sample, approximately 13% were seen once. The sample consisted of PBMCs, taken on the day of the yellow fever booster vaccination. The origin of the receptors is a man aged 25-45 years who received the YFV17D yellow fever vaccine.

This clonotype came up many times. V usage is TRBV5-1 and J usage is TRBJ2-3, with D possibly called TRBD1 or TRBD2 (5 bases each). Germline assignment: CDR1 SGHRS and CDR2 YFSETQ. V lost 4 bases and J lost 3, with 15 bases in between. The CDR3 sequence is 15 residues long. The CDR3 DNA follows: TGCGCCAGCAGCCTCCAGGGACCGAGAACAGATACGCAGTATTTT. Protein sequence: CASSLQGPRTDTQYF.

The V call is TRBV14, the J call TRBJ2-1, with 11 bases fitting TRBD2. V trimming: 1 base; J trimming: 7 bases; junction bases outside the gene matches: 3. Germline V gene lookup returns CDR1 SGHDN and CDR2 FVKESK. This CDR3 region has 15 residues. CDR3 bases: TGTGCCAGCAGCCAAGTAGCGGGAGGGGTGAATGAGCAGTTCTTC. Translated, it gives CASSQVAGGVNEQFF.

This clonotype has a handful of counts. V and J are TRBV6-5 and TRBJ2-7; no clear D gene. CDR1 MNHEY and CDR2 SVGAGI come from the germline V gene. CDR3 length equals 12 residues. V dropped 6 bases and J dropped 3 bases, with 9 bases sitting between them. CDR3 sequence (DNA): TGTGCCAGCAGATCAACTGGCTACGAGCAGTACTTC. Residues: CASRSTGYEQYF.

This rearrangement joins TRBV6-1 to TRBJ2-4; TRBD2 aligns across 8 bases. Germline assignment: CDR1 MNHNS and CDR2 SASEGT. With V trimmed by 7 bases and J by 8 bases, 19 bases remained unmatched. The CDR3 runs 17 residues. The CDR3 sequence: CASIGPLAGTLWDIQYF. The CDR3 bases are TGTGCCAGCATCGGACCCTTAGCGGGAACCCTTTGGGACATTCAGTACTTC.

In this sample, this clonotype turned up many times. CDR3 loop: CASSPNSGTDEQYF. The CDR3 region has the DNA TGTGCCAGCTCACCAAATTCCGGGACGGACGAGCAGTACTTC. This chain connects TRBV18 to TRBJ2-7; possibly TRBD1 or TRBD2 for D (5 bases each). The germline V gene has CDR1 KGHSH and CDR2 LQKENI. The CDR3 covers 14 residues. V dropped 2 bases and J dropped 5 bases, with 13 bases sitting between them.

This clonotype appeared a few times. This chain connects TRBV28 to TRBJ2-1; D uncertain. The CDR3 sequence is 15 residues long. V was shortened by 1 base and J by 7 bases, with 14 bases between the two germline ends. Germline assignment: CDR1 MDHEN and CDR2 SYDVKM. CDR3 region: CASSLLSGRQNEQFF. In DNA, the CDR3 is TGTGCCAGCAGTTTATTGTCCGGCAGGCAAAATGAGCAGTTCTTC. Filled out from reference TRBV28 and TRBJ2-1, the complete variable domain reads DVKVTQSSRYLVKRTGEKVFLECVQDMDHENMFWYRQDPGLGLRLIYFSYDVKMKEKGDIPEGYSVSREKKERFSLILESASTNQTSMYLCASSLLSGRQNEQFFGPGTRLTVL.

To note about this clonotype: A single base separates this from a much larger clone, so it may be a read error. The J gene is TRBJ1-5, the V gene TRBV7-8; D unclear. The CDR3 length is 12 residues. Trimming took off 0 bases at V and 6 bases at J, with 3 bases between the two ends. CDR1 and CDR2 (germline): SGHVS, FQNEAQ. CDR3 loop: CASSLALQPQHF. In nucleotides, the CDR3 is TGTGCCAGCAGCTTAGCCCTTCAGCCCCAGCATTTT.

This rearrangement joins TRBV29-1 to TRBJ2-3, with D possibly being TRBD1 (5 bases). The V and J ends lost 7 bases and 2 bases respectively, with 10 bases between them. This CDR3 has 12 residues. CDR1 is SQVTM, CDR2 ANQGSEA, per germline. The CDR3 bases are TGCAGCGGCAGACAGAACACAGATACGCAGTATTTT. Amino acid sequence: CSGRQNTDTQYF.